These T cell receptor beta chains were read from a single sample in a study of blood T cell repertoires in COVID-19. Generated by immunoSEQ multiplex PCR, the TCRdb table keeps only in-frame clones and is missing some. The sample carries roughly 500,000 clones, roughly nine tenths recorded once. The specimen was peripheral blood. These receptors all come from a man aged 18 to 35 with COVID-19, enrolled during active disease. CDR3s include the opening cysteine and the closing phenylalanine or tryptophan. The order of the fields is J gene, V gene, D gene, clone size, CDR3 protein, CDR3 DNA. A D gene is named only where the DNA matches it firmly. Only some rows state a clone size, as once, few, many or a class for expanded clones.

TRBJ2-1 | TRBV15 | - | - | CATSRDRLVLGEQFF | TGTGCCACCAGCAGAGACCGACTAGTCCTAGGTGAGCAGTTCTTC
TRBJ2-2 | TRBV7-6 | TRBD2 | - | CASSLGLAGVTGELFF | TGTGCCAGCAGCCTGGGACTAGCGGGAGTTACCGGGGAGCTGTTTTTT
TRBJ2-7 | TRBV24-1 | TRBD1 | once | CATPYGQGDEQYF | TGTGCCACCCCATACGGACAGGGGGACGAGCAGTACTTC
TRBJ1-5 | TRBV11-3 | - | few | CASRPGTRPYSNQPQHF | TGTGCCAGCAGGCCAGGGACTCGACCTTATAGCAATCAGCCCCAGCATTTT
TRBJ2-3 | TRBV7-8 | TRBD2 | - | CASSRLAGQADTQYF | TGTGCCAGCAGCCGACTAGCGGGACAAGCAGATACGCAGTATTTT
TRBJ2-2 | TRBV11-2 | - | - | CASSLERLNTGELFF | TGTGCCAGCAGCTTAGAACGACTTAACACCGGGGAGCTGTTTTTT
TRBJ2-3 | TRBV7-9 | TRBD2 | - | CASSVSGEGLAGSTDTQYF | TGTGCCAGCAGCGTCTCTGGTGAGGGACTAGCGGGATCCACAGATACGCAGTATTTT
TRBJ2-7 | TRBV7-9 | TRBD1 | - | CASGRDRGPRYGQYF | TGTGCCAGCGGCCGGGACAGGGGGCCTCGGTATGGGCAGTACTTC
TRBJ1-5 | TRBV4-2 | TRBD1 | - | CASSQGGDRGVGQPQHF | TGTGCCAGCAGCCAAGGAGGAGACAGGGGAGTGGGTCAGCCCCAGCATTTT
TRBJ2-5 | TRBV5-6 | TRBD1 | - | CASSQDREETQYF | TGTGCCAGCAGCCAGGACAGGGAAGAGACCCAGTACTTC
TRBJ1-5 | TRBV5-1 | - | - | CASRDSANQPQHF | TGCGCCAGCAGGGACAGCGCTAATCAGCCCCAGCATTTT
TRBJ2-2 | TRBV5-1 | TRBD1 | - | CASSLGDRDTGELFF | TGCGCCAGCAGCTTAGGAGACAGGGACACCGGGGAGCTGTTTTTT
TRBJ1-3 | TRBV6-5 | - | - | CASSYSRRGGNTIYF | TGTGCCAGCAGTTACTCTCGCAGGGGTGGAAACACCATATATTTT
TRBJ1-6 | TRBV19 | - | - | CASSIVGGNSPLHF | TGTGCCAGTAGTATAGTGGGGGGAAATTCACCCCTCCACTTT
TRBJ1-5 | TRBV18 | - | - | CASSPGTSNQPQHF | TGTGCCAGCTCACCCGGGACAAGCAATCAGCCCCAGCATTTT
TRBJ1-6 | TRBV2 | - | - | CASRDEPTAPLHF | TGTGCCAGCAGAGACGAACCGACAGCACCCCTCCACTTT
TRBJ1-6 | TRBV9 | - | - | CASRGAVYNSPLHF | TGTGCCAGCCGAGGCGCGGTCTATAATTCACCCCTCCACTTT
TRBJ2-1 | TRBV6-5 | TRBD2 | - | CASSYTRLAGPNEQFF | TGTGCCAGCAGTTACACCAGGCTAGCGGGGCCCAATGAGCAGTTCTTC
TRBJ2-1 | TRBV3-1/TRBV3-2 | - | - | CASSQDSGRWNEQFF | TGTGCCAGCAGCCAAGATTCCGGCAGGTGGAATGAGCAGTTCTTC
TRBJ2-1 | TRBV4-2 | TRBD2 | - | CASSPRTSSYNEQFF | TGTGCCAGCAGCCCCCGGACTAGTTCCTACAATGAGCAGTTCTTC
TRBJ2-2 | TRBV18 | - | - | CASSLQGDTGELFF | TGTGCCAGCTCACTACAGGGAGACACCGGGGAGCTGTTTTTT
TRBJ1-2 | TRBV3-1/TRBV3-2 | TRBD1 | - | CASSQERAGGGYGYTF | TGTGCCAGCAGCCAAGAACGGGCAGGGGGCGGCTATGGCTACACCTTC
TRBJ1-2 | TRBV15 | - | - | CATSRVPSYRARGYTF | TGTGCCACCAGCAGAGTACCCTCGTACAGGGCCCGCGGCTACACCTTC
TRBJ2-5 | TRBV7-9 | TRBD1 | - | CASSRITGTGLETQYF | TGTGCCAGCAGTCGTATTACCGGGACAGGGTTGGAGACCCAGTACTTC
TRBJ2-3 | TRBV5-4 | TRBD2 | - | CASSLNQREGRDTQYF | TGTGCCAGCAGCTTGAATCAGCGGGAGGGCCGGGATACGCAGTATTTT
TRBJ1-2 | TRBV9 | - | - | CASSVADSRNGYTF | TGTGCCAGCAGCGTAGCTGACAGTCGGAATGGCTACACCTTC
TRBJ2-7 | TRBV6-5 | - | - | CASQKQRLSSYEQYF | TGTGCCAGTCAAAAGCAGAGGCTCAGCTCCTACGAGCAGTACTTC
TRBJ2-1 | TRBV12-5 | - | - | CASASGEANEQFF | TGTGCTAGTGCCTCCGGAGAGGCCAATGAGCAGTTCTTC
TRBJ2-7 | TRBV14 | TRBD1 | few | CASSLSGQGAYEQYF | TGTGCCAGCAGCCTCTCGGGACAGGGGGCCTACGAGCAGTACTTC
TRBJ2-1 | TRBV27 | - | - | CASSLDSSYNEQFF | TGTGCCAGCAGTTTAGACAGTTCCTACAATGAGCAGTTCTTC
TRBJ1-1 | TRBV5-5 | - | - | CASSLGQSEAFF | TGTGCCAGCAGCTTGGGGCAGTCTGAAGCTTTCTTT
TRBJ2-7 | TRBV5-6 | TRBD1 | - | CASSYGQGYYEQYF | TGTGCCAGCAGTTACGGACAGGGTTACTACGAGCAGTACTTC
TRBJ2-2 | TRBV9 | TRBD1 | - | CASSERDREAGELFF | TGTGCCAGCAGCGAGAGGGACAGGGAGGCCGGGGAGCTGTTTTTT
TRBJ1-5 | TRBV7-8 | - | - | CASSADPGVGNQPQHF | TGTGCCAGCAGCGCCGATCCGGGGGTTGGCAATCAGCCCCAGCATTTT
TRBJ1-2 | TRBV5-4 | - | - | CASSLENREGNGYTF | TGTGCCAGCAGCTTGGAGAACAGGGAAGGTAATGGCTACACCTTC
TRBJ2-2 | TRBV28 | - | - | CASTLYGQGNTGELFF | TGTGCCAGCACCCTATACGGGCAGGGGAACACCGGGGAGCTGTTTTTT
TRBJ2-7 | TRBV25-1 | - | - | CASSVEGYGEQYF | TGTGCCAGCAGTGTGGAGGGGTATGGCGAGCAGTACTTC
TRBJ1-1 | TRBV29-1 | TRBD1 | - | CSSTQGADTEAFF | TGCAGCTCAACACAGGGGGCAGACACTGAAGCTTTCTTT
TRBJ2-1 | TRBV25-1 | - | - | CASSANSYNEQFF | TGTGCCAGCAGTGCCAACTCCTACAATGAGCAGTTCTTC
TRBJ2-2 | TRBV7-8 | TRBD2 | - | CASSDNPGLAANTGELFF | TGTGCCAGCAGCGACAACCCGGGACTAGCGGCGAACACCGGGGAGCTGTTTTTT
TRBJ2-1 | TRBV10-3 | - | once | CATSGSNEQFF | TGTGCCACCAGTGGGAGCAATGAGCAGTTCTTC
TRBJ1-5 | TRBV27 | - | - | CASSTGGGSKPQHF | TGTGCCAGCAGTACGGGGGGGGGTAGCAAGCCCCAGCATTTT
TRBJ2-5 | TRBV7-3 | TRBD2 | once | CASSLIQRGPQETQYF | TGTGCCAGCAGCTTAATCCAGCGGGGACCACAAGAGACCCAGTACTTC
TRBJ1-1 | TRBV6-4 | TRBD1 | - | CASRRQGAPAEAFF | TGTGCCAGCAGGCGACAGGGGGCGCCGGCTGAAGCTTTCTTT
TRBJ2-7 | TRBV30 | TRBD2 | - | CAWASGSLQQYF | TGTGCCTGGGCAAGCGGGAGCCTTCAGCAGTACTTC
TRBJ2-3 | TRBV11-2 | - | once | CASSLDPAGAADTQYF | TGTGCCAGCAGCTTAGATCCGGCAGGGGCGGCAGATACGCAGTATTTT
TRBJ2-3 | TRBV9 | TRBD2 | - | CASSVGDYQSTDTQYF | TGTGCCAGCAGCGTTGGGGACTACCAAAGCACAGATACGCAGTATTTT
TRBJ2-2 | TRBV11-2 | - | once | CARKSGNTGELFF | TGTGCCAGGAAGAGCGGGAACACCGGGGAGCTGTTTTTT
TRBJ1-1 | TRBV6-5 | - | - | CASRVGGENTEAFF | TGTGCCAGCAGAGTCGGCGGAGAGAACACTGAAGCTTTCTTT